This TCR beta chain came from a study of cytomegalovirus exposure and HLA in healthy donors. Overall study results and limits: Most TCR sequences proved rare, with some public TCRs found in many donors.

Vbeta (60) and Jbeta (13) primers were used in the PCR. Assay: immunoSEQ multiplex PCR; the TCRdb copy retains only in-frame clones and omits some. The profile shows some 140,000 clones, around 79% of them singletons. With respect to this clone: Its specificity is unknown.

V was cut by 3 bases and J by 1 base, with 12 bases left in between. The CDR3 covers 15 residues. From germline, CDR1 is LNHDA and CDR2 SQIVND (reference sequence). The rearrangement uses TRBV19 and TRBJ1-1; D gene unclear. This TCR came from a female donor in good health and CMV-seronegative. The sample taken for sequencing was PBMCs. The CDR3 protein is CASSMGAWENTEAFF. For the CDR3, the DNA is TGTGCCAGTAGTATGGGAGCCTGGGAGAACACTGAAGCTTTCTTT.